This TCR beta chain was recovered during a study of response to subunit inactivated influenza vaccine. TCRdb reanalysed the RT-PCR reads using MiXCR and keeps one entry per CDR3 protein. The data hold more than 450,000 distinct CDR3 sequences, with 7.6% observed a single time. V was pared by 6 bases and J by 5 bases, with 17 bases between. The CDR3 sequence is 14 residues long. The germline gives CDR1 MDHEN, CDR2 SYDVKM. Overall study findings and caveats: That few new T cells are recruited by each seasonal influenza vaccination was the authors' suggestion.

The table lists this clonotype with a few counts. Its antigen is undetermined. This clonotype was sampled from a man in his fifties or sixties who received an inactivated influenza vaccine. The chain uses TRBV28 and TRBJ2-7; D may match TRBD1 or TRBD2 (5 bases each). Specimen: PBMCs from blood, collected around 25 months after vaccination. CDR3 amino acids: CASSPDLGVDEQYF. The CDR3 region has the DNA TGTGCCAGCAGCCCAGACTTGGGGGTGGACGAGCAGTACTTC.